These 22 T cell receptor beta chains were sequenced from one sample in a study of T cells after yellow fever vaccination. TCRdb re-derived calls from the 5' RACE reads in MiXCR, one entry per CDR3 protein. This sample has approximately 450,000 distinct CDR3 sequences, with over 15% found just once. Sequenced here: PBMCs, sampled before the yellow fever booster vaccination. All receptors come from a man aged 18 to 35 who received the YFV17D yellow fever vaccine.

This clonotype appeared a few times. V usage is TRBV20-1 and J usage is TRBJ1-2; perhaps TRBD1 as D (5 bases). The germline V gene has CDR1 DFQATT and CDR2 SNEGSKA (reference sequence). V dropped 4 bases and J dropped 4 bases, with 10 bases sitting between them. This CDR3 is 12 amino acids long. In DNA form, the CDR3 reads TGCAGTGCTACGGCAGGGACCTATGGCTACACCTTC. It specifies CSATAGTYGYTF.

This chain connects TRBV12-3 or TRBV12-4 to TRBJ2-5; TRBD2 might be the D (5 bases). The CDR3 length is 18 residues. V dropped 7 bases and J dropped 0 bases, with 24 bases sitting between them. The CDR3: CASTLTSRVPYDQETQYF. The CDR3 region has the DNA TGTGCCAGCACCCTCACCTCGAGGGTTCCGTACGACCAAGAGACCCAGTACTTC.

The table lists this clonotype with many counts. The chain combines TRBV11-2 with TRBJ1-5; TRBD1 is a possible D gene (5 bases). There are 13 residues in the CDR3. Germline V gene lookup returns CDR1 SGHAT and CDR2 FQNNGV. The V end lost 0 bases, the J end lost 7 bases, and 7 bases lay between the germline ends. The CDR3 spells CASSLEGGQPQHF. Written as DNA, the CDR3 is TGTGCCAGCAGCTTAGAGGGGGGACAGCCCCAGCATTTT.

The chain uses TRBV7-9 and TRBJ2-7; D gene uncertain. CDR3 length: 13 amino acids. Germline CDR1 reads SEHNR; CDR2 reads FQNEAQ (reference sequence). V was pared by 5 bases and J by 0 bases, with 8 bases between. The chain's CDR3 is CASSDRYSYEQYF. CDR3 sequence (DNA): TGTGCCAGCAGCGACCGGTACTCCTACGAGCAGTACTTC.

This clonotype has a count of ten or more. V is TRBV29-1 and J is TRBJ1-2; 10 nucleotides align to TRBD1. Germline CDR1 is SQVTM and CDR2 is ANQGSEA. CDR3 length: 13 residues. V lost 5 bases to trimming and J lost 4 bases; unmatched junction nucleotides: 4. The CDR3 DNA reads as TGCAGCGTTATTGACAGGGGGCTCTATGGCTACACCTTC. Its translation: CSVIDRGLYGYTF.

This sequence joins TRBV12-3 or TRBV12-4 and TRBJ2-2, with TRBD2 identical over 8 bases. The CDR3 runs to 15 residues. J gave up 1 base and V 5 bases, and 3 bases lay outside the gene matches. The CDR3 region is CASSRTSGNTGELFF. The CDR3, as DNA: TGTGCCAGCAGTCGCACTAGCGGGAACACCGGGGAGCTGTTTTTT.

The J gene is TRBJ2-2, the V gene TRBV11-2, with 9 bases fitting TRBD1. Germline V gene sequence: CDR1 SGHAT, CDR2 FQNNGV. The CDR3 covers 15 residues. J lost 7 bases, V lost 3 bases, and 6 bases had no gene match. CDR3 loop: CASSFNRGRSGELFF. In DNA form, the CDR3 reads TGTGCCAGCAGCTTCAACAGGGGGCGAAGCGGGGAGCTGTTTTTT.

This clonotype came up a few times. This chain uses TRBV5-1 with TRBJ2-1; 10 nucleotides line up with TRBD1. This CDR3 is 16 amino acids long. V was pared by 3 bases and J by 10 bases, with 13 bases of the junction left unmatched. In germline, CDR1 is SGHRS, CDR2 YFSETQ. For the CDR3, the DNA is TGCGCCAGCAGCTCACAGACTGGGGACAGGGGACCGGAGCAGTTCTTC. The encoded protein is CASSSQTGDRGPEQFF. The whole variable domain, remainder taken from reference TRBV5-1 and TRBJ2-1, is KAGVTQTPRYLIKTRGQQVTLSCSPISGHRSVSWYQQTPGQGLQFLFEYFSETQRNKGNFPGRFSGRQFSNSRSEMNVSTLELGDSALYLCASSSQTGDRGPEQFFGPGTRLTVL.

The chain recombines TRBV7-9 with TRBJ2-7; D perhaps matches TRBD1 (6 bases). CDR1 and CDR2 (germline): SEHNR, FQNEAQ (reference sequence). This CDR3 comprises 14 residues. V dropped 5 bases and J dropped 2 bases, with 13 bases sitting between them. Here the CDR3 reads CASSALGDTYEQYF. The DNA for the CDR3 is TGTGCCAGCAGCGCACTCGGGGACACCTACGAGCAGTACTTC.

This clonotype showed up just a few times. The chain recombines TRBV5-1 with TRBJ2-3; D remains ambiguous. CDR3 length: 15 residues. V was clipped by 3 bases and J by 2 bases, with 13 bases between them. From germline, CDR1 is SGHRS and CDR2 YFSETQ. CDR3 sequence reads: CASSSGITATDTQYF. Here the CDR3 DNA reads TGCGCCAGCAGCTCAGGAATCACAGCCACAGATACGCAGTATTTT.

This clonotype was counted once. V usage is TRBV5-5 and J usage is TRBJ2-7; D may match TRBD1 or TRBD2 (5 bases each). Per germline, CDR1 SGHKS and CDR2 YYEKEE (reference sequence). V lost 1 base and J 1 base, leaving 9 bases between the germline ends. The CDR3 is made up of 14 amino acids. The CDR3 loop reads CASSLFGGSYEQYF. CDR3 DNA: TGTGCCAGCAGCTTGTTTGGGGGTTCCTACGAGCAGTACTTC.

This sequence joins TRBV27 and TRBJ1-2, with 7 bases aligning to TRBD1. This CDR3 comprises 13 residues. J was trimmed by 8 bases and V by 3 bases; bases with no gene match: 6. CDR1 and CDR2 (germline): MNHEY, SMNVEV (reference sequence). CDR3: CASSFGGQLGYTF. In DNA, the CDR3 is TGTGCCAGCAGTTTCGGGGGACAGCTAGGCTACACCTTC.

This clonotype was observed at least ten times. CDR3 sequence reads: CASSVGVGTDTQYF. The CDR3 coding sequence is TGTGCCAGCAGCGTAGGAGTGGGCACAGATACGCAGTATTTT. The chain has TRBV9 and TRBJ2-3; D gene unclear. Germline lookup yields CDR1 SGDLS and CDR2 YYNGEE. This CDR3 contains 14 residues. Deletions cut 0 bases from V and 1 base from J, with 6 bases between. The full variable domain, in which reference TRBV9 and TRBJ2-3 provide the parts outside the CDR3, is DSGVTQTPKHLITATGQRVTLRCSPRSGDLSVYWYQQSLDQGLQFLIQYYNGEERAKGNILERFSAQQFPDLHSELNLSSLELGDSALYFCASSVGVGTDTQYFGPGTRLTVL.

This clonotype occurred a few times. This chain connects TRBV20-1 to TRBJ2-3; 10 bases map to TRBD2. This CDR3 is 13 amino acids long. V shed 3 bases, J shed 8 bases, and the junction held 5 bases outside the gene matches. Germline CDR1 and CDR2: DFQATT and SNEGSKA (reference sequence). The CDR3 here is CSASSGGRGTQYF. The CDR3 DNA sequence: TGCAGTGCTAGTAGCGGGGGGAGGGGTACGCAGTATTTT.

The gene calls are TRBV12-3 or TRBV12-4 and TRBJ2-7, with a tentative D call TRBD1 (5 bases). The CDR3 is made up of 11 amino acids. The V end was cut by 8 bases, the J end by 7 bases, with 12 bases between. The CDR3 loop reads CASGAPGEQYF. The CDR3 nucleotides are TGTGCCAGCGGGGCCCCCGGGGAGCAGTACTTC.

This chain connects TRBV7-2 to TRBJ1-1; no clear D. Germline V lookup: CDR1 SGHTA, CDR2 FQGNSA. This CDR3 comprises 13 residues. Trimming shortened V by 3 bases and J by 6 bases, and 11 bases separated the two germline ends. Here the CDR3 DNA reads TGTGCCAGCAGCTTGAGTACGGGTGCTGAAGCTTTCTTT. Translated, it gives CASSLSTGAEAFF.

The CDR3 region has the DNA TGCAGCGTTGAGCTAGCAGGGGTACCTTATGAGCAGTTCTTC. Protein product: CSVELAGVPYEQFF. The J gene is TRBJ2-1, the V gene TRBV29-1; tentative D call: TRBD1 (6 bases). The germline V gene encodes CDR1 SQVTM and CDR2 ANQGSEA. The CDR3 is made up of 14 amino acids. Trimming removed 3 bases at V and 8 bases at J, with 17 bases between.

This clonotype has more than one count but fewer than ten. The chain links TRBV7-3 to TRBJ2-1; 9 bases are a match to TRBD1. The CDR3 covers 14 residues. In germline, CDR1 is SGHTA, CDR2 FQGTGA. V lost 2 bases to trimming and J lost 8 bases; unmatched junction nucleotides: 4. CDR3 loop: CASSLGQGIDEQFF. The CDR3 DNA follows: TGTGCCAGCAGCTTAGGACAGGGGATAGATGAGCAGTTCTTC.

The rearrangement joins TRBV6-5 to TRBJ2-5; 7 bases map to TRBD1. The germline gives CDR1 MNHEY, CDR2 SVGAGI. The CDR3 length is 13 residues. Losses at the gene ends were 4 bases for V and 3 bases for J; bases not matched to a gene: 2. Here the CDR3 reads CASSLQGKETQYF. The CDR3 nucleotides are TGTGCCAGCAGTTTACAGGGGAAAGAGACCCAGTACTTC.

This clonotype was found a few times. The DNA for the CDR3 is TGTGCCACCTCCTTATCTTCCGCAGACTTGAACACTGAAGCTTTCTTT. Encoded protein: CATSLSSADLNTEAFF. V gene TRBV10-3 combines with J gene TRBJ1-1; D remains unclear. The CDR3 sequence is 16 residues long. Per germline, CDR1 ENHRY and CDR2 SYGVKD. V gave up 10 bases and J gave up 0 bases, with 21 bases separating them.

CDR3 sequence (DNA): TGCAGTGCTAGAGACCCAGGGGATAGCAATCAGCCCCAGCATTTT. Its translation is CSARDPGDSNQPQHF. The chain has TRBV20-1 and TRBJ1-5; TRBD1 might be the D (6 bases). Germline V gene lookup returns CDR1 DFQATT and CDR2 SNEGSKA (reference sequence). The CDR3 runs 15 residues. Trimming removed 0 bases at V and 0 bases at J, with 9 bases between.

This chain joins TRBV20-1 and TRBJ2-4; no definite D call. The V end lost 2 bases, the J end lost 0 bases, and 2 bases lay between the germline ends. Germline V lookup: CDR1 DFQATT, CDR2 SNEGSKA (reference sequence). This CDR3 is 12 amino acids long. CDR3 sequence: CSARTAKNIQYF. The CDR3 bases are TGCAGTGCTAGAACAGCCAAAAACATTCAGTACTTC.